This T cell receptor beta chain was captured in a study of human T cells and chemical hapten exposure. As for the study in general: Minor pooled library volume differences mainly drove per-sample TCR yield variation.

On this clonotype itself: It may be a read error: a sequence one base away is much more abundant.

The time point: healthy volunteer bleed at 6 weeks. Unfractionated whole blood served as the source for total RNA extraction. Separate cDNA molecules received unique molecular identifiers, which the library attached to them. TCRdb re-analysed the RACE reads in MiXCR, keeping a single row per CDR3 protein. The data hold 75,000 to 80,000 distinct CDR3 sequences, with approximately 8.1% observed a single time. CDR1 is MNHEY, CDR2 SVGAGI, per germline. There are 13 residues in the CDR3. Trimming stripped 4 bases from V and 1 base from J, with 7 bases between. The clonotype comes from a female donor in good health. Some clones in this sample may be carry-over from other donors' samples. This chain joins TRBV6-5 and TRBJ1-1; no reliable D call. The sequencing input was whole blood. The CDR3 bases are TGTGCCAGCAGTTTAATGGGGAACACTGAAGCTTTCTTT. Translation gives CASSLMGNTEAFF.